These T cell receptor beta chains were read from a single sample in a study of response to subunit inactivated influenza vaccine. TCRdb processed the RT-PCR reads anew with MiXCR; each CDR3 protein has one entry. Of roughly 700,000 distinct CDR3 sequences in the sample, around 13% were seen once. The input for sequencing was PBMCs from blood, taken approximately 15 days before vaccination. These receptors originate from a man aged 50-59 years who received an inactivated influenza vaccine. CDR3s include the opening cysteine and the closing phenylalanine or tryptophan. The order of the fields is J gene, clone size, V gene, D gene, CDR3 DNA, CDR3 protein. A D gene is named only where the DNA matches it firmly. Part of the rows lack a size; the others show once, few, many or a class for expanded clones.

J gene: TRBJ2-1; clone size: -; V gene: TRBV24-1; D gene: TRBD2; CDR3 DNA: TGTGCCACCAGTGATGAGACTAGCGGGAGGGCCTTGGATGAGCAGTTCTTC; CDR3 protein: CATSDETSGRALDEQFF
J gene: TRBJ1-1; clone size: -; V gene: TRBV7-6; D gene: -; CDR3 DNA: TGTGCCAGCAGCTTAGAAGGGGAGCGGGCCACTGAAGCTTTCTTT; CDR3 protein: CASSLEGERATEAFF
J gene: TRBJ2-2; clone size: -; V gene: TRBV12-3/TRBV12-4; D gene: TRBD1; CDR3 DNA: TGTGCCAGCAGGTCGACAGGGTCGAACACCGGGGAGCTGTTTTTT; CDR3 protein: CASRSTGSNTGELFF
J gene: TRBJ2-4; clone size: few; V gene: TRBV4-2; D gene: TRBD2; CDR3 DNA: TGTGCCAGCAGCCCACGGGGGGCGGGAGGGCCAAATGGAGCCAAAAACATTCAGTACTTC; CDR3 protein: CASSPRGAGGPNGAKNIQYF
J gene: TRBJ2-7; clone size: -; V gene: TRBV30; D gene: -; CDR3 DNA: TGTGCCTGGAGCTATAGCGTGTACGAGCAGTACTTC; CDR3 protein: CAWSYSVYEQYF
J gene: TRBJ2-3; clone size: many; V gene: TRBV5-1; D gene: -; CDR3 DNA: TGCGCCAGCAGGGTGTCTAGCACAGATACGCAGTATTTT; CDR3 protein: CASRVSSTDTQYF
J gene: TRBJ2-3; clone size: -; V gene: TRBV5-1; D gene: TRBD2; CDR3 DNA: TGCGCCAGCAGCTTGGACGGGATAGCGGGAATGGATACGCAGTATTTT; CDR3 protein: CASSLDGIAGMDTQYF
J gene: TRBJ2-3; clone size: few; V gene: TRBV3-1; D gene: -; CDR3 DNA: TGTGCCAGCAGCCAAGAGTGGTCCTCAGATACGCAGTATTTT; CDR3 protein: CASSQEWSSDTQYF
J gene: TRBJ2-7; clone size: -; V gene: TRBV25-1; D gene: -; CDR3 DNA: TGTGCCAGCAGGGAAACGGGCTTGAGCAGCGAGCAGTACTTC; CDR3 protein: CASRETGLSSEQYF
J gene: TRBJ2-1; clone size: -; V gene: TRBV20-1; D gene: TRBD1; CDR3 DNA: TGCAGTGCTAGTCCCGTCGGGACAGGGGATTACAATGAGCAGTTCTTC; CDR3 protein: CSASPVGTGDYNEQFF
J gene: TRBJ2-2; clone size: few; V gene: TRBV6-2/TRBV6-3; D gene: TRBD2; CDR3 DNA: TGTGCCAGCAGACTGGGACTAGTTAATTCCGGGGAGCTGTTTTTT; CDR3 protein: CASRLGLVNSGELFF
J gene: TRBJ1-3; clone size: -; V gene: TRBV7-2; D gene: -; CDR3 DNA: TGTGCCAGCAGCTTATTGCGTTTAGCTGGAAACACCATATATTTT; CDR3 protein: CASSLLRLAGNTIYF
J gene: TRBJ1-5; clone size: -; V gene: TRBV20-1; D gene: -; CDR3 DNA: TGCAGTGCTAGAGTACTAAGACAGCCCCAGCATTTT; CDR3 protein: CSARVLRQPQHF
J gene: TRBJ1-1; clone size: many; V gene: TRBV12-3/TRBV12-4; D gene: TRBD1; CDR3 DNA: TGTGCCAGCAGGAGACAGGGATACACTGAAGCTTTCTTT; CDR3 protein: CASRRQGYTEAFF
J gene: TRBJ2-7; clone size: few; V gene: TRBV7-9; D gene: -; CDR3 DNA: TGTGCCAGCAGCTCACGGAACCGCGAGCAGTACTTC; CDR3 protein: CASSSRNREQYF
J gene: TRBJ2-7; clone size: -; V gene: TRBV19; D gene: -; CDR3 DNA: TGTGCCAGTAGTATAGTGGCAGGGAGCTACGAGCAGTACTTC; CDR3 protein: CASSIVAGSYEQYF
J gene: TRBJ2-7; clone size: few; V gene: TRBV30; D gene: TRBD1; CDR3 DNA: TGTGCCTTATCAAGGACAGGCTACGAGCAGTACTTC; CDR3 protein: CALSRTGYEQYF
J gene: TRBJ2-1; clone size: few; V gene: TRBV27; D gene: -; CDR3 DNA: TGTGCCAGCAGTTTAGTCTACTCGCACTACAATGAGCAGTTCTTC; CDR3 protein: CASSLVYSHYNEQFF
J gene: TRBJ1-1; clone size: few; V gene: TRBV2; D gene: -; CDR3 DNA: TGTGCCAGCAGTGACCGCTCTGGGCTGAACACTGAAGCTTTCTTT; CDR3 protein: CASSDRSGLNTEAFF
J gene: TRBJ2-5; clone size: many; V gene: TRBV20-1; D gene: -; CDR3 DNA: TGCAGTGCTAGGCCAGGACAAGAGACCCAGTACTTC; CDR3 protein: CSARPGQETQYF
J gene: TRBJ2-2; clone size: -; V gene: TRBV11-1; D gene: -; CDR3 DNA: TGTGCCAGCAGTCCTATCCCAGGGACCGGGGAGCTGTTTTTT; CDR3 protein: CASSPIPGTGELFF
J gene: TRBJ1-2; clone size: few; V gene: TRBV28; D gene: -; CDR3 DNA: TGTGCCAGCACAGCACTGAACTATGGCTACACCTTC; CDR3 protein: CASTALNYGYTF
J gene: TRBJ2-3; clone size: few; V gene: TRBV20-1; D gene: TRBD2; CDR3 DNA: TGCAGTGCTAGATCAGCTAGCGGGACTAGCACAGATACGCAGTATTTT; CDR3 protein: CSARSASGTSTDTQYF
J gene: TRBJ2-5; clone size: -; V gene: TRBV20-1; D gene: TRBD2; CDR3 DNA: TGCAGTGCTAGCTTCCCCTTAACCGGGACTAGTTTTTTC; CDR3 protein: CSASFPLTGTSFF
J gene: TRBJ1-3; clone size: few; V gene: TRBV15; D gene: -; CDR3 DNA: TGTGCCACCAGCAGAGCGCGGGGCAGGTCGCTCTCTGGAAACACCATATATTTT; CDR3 protein: CATSRARGRSLSGNTIYF